The clone carrying this TCR beta chain has a handful of counts. The CDR3 loop spans 13 amino acids. Germline values: CDR1 SNHLY, CDR2 FYNNEI. The ends lost 9 bases at V and 2 bases at J; junction bases unmatched: 2. The PCR made use of 60 Vbeta and 13 Jbeta primers. The assay was immunoSEQ multiplex PCR, and TCRdb's table has in-frame clones only and misses some. The sample holds fewer than 80,000 clones, about 80% seen once. This record comes from a study of cytomegalovirus exposure and HLA in healthy donors. The source material was PBMCs. The clonotype was recovered from a man younger than 35 in good health and CMV-seronegative. V and J are TRBV2 and TRBJ2-2; 8 bases agree with TRBD1. The CDR3 reads CARGTGNTGELFF. The CDR3 DNA follows: TGTGCCAGAGGGACAGGAAACACCGGGGAGCTGTTTTTT. Full variable domain (rest looked up from reference TRBV2 and TRBJ2-2): EPEVTQTPSHQVTQMGQEVILRCVPISNHLYFYWYRQILGQKVEFLVSFYNNEISEKSEIFDDQFSVERPDGSNFTLKIRSTKLEDSAMYFCARGTGNTGELFFGEGSRLTVL.